The present TCR beta chain was sequenced within a study of response to subunit inactivated influenza vaccine. Findings and limits, study-wide: That few new T cells are recruited by each seasonal influenza vaccination was the authors' suggestion.

This clonotype appeared a single time. Its target is unknown. TCRdb re-analysed the RT-PCR reads in MiXCR, keeping a single row per CDR3 protein. Altogether some 500,000 distinct CDR3 sequences are present, 25% being singletons, with the ten largest covering 1.5% to 2%. V was shortened by 6 bases and J by 8 bases, with 20 bases between the two germline ends. The CDR3 spans 15 residues. This rearrangement joins TRBV12-3 or TRBV12-4 to TRBJ1-3, with D tentatively TRBD1 (5 bases). The sequence derives from a man aged 50 to 60 who received an inactivated influenza vaccine. The material was CD4+ T cells sorted from PBMCs, obtained around 5 days after vaccination. CDR3 region: CASRGSGTQDHTIYF. The CDR3 DNA reads TGTGCCAGCAGGGGGTCCGGGACCCAGGACCACACCATATATTTT.